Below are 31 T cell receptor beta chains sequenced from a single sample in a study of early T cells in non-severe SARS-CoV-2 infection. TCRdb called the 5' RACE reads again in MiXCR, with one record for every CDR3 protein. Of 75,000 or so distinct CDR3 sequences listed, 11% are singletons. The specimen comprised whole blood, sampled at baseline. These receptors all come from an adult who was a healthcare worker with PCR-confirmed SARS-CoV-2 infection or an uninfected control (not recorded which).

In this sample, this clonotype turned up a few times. CDR3 coding DNA: TGCGCCAGCAGTTGGGGGCAGAGCAATCAGCCCCAGCATTTT. It specifies CASSWGQSNQPQHF. The V gene is TRBV5-1, the J gene TRBJ1-5; a weak D match, TRBD1 (6 bases). The V end lost 5 bases, the J end lost 1 base, and 10 bases lay between the germline ends. Germline CDR1 SGHRS, CDR2 YFSETQ. The CDR3 extends over 14 amino acids.

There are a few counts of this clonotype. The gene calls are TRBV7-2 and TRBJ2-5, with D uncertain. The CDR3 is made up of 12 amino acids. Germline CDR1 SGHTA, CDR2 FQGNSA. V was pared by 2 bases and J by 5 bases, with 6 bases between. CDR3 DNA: TGTGCCAGCAGCTTAATAAGCGAGACCCAGTACTTC. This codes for CASSLISETQYF.

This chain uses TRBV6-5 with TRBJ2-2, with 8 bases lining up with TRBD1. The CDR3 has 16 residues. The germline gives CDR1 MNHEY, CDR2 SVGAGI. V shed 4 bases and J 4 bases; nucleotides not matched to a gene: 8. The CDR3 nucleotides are TGTGCCAGCAGTTTCCGGACAGGGATGGGCACCGGGGAGCTGTTTTTT. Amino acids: CASSFRTGMGTGELFF.

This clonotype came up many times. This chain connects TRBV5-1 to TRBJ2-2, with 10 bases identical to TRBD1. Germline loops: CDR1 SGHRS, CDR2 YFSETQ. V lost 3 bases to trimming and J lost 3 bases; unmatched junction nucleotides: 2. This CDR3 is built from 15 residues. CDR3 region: CASSSGQGDTGELFF. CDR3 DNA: TGCGCCAGCAGCTCCGGACAGGGGGACACCGGGGAGCTGTTTTTT. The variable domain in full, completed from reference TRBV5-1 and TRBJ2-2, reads KAGVTQTPRYLIKTRGQQVTLSCSPISGHRSVSWYQQTPGQGLQFLFEYFSETQRNKGNFPGRFSGRQFSNSRSEMNVSTLELGDSALYLCASSSGQGDTGELFFGEGSRLTVL.

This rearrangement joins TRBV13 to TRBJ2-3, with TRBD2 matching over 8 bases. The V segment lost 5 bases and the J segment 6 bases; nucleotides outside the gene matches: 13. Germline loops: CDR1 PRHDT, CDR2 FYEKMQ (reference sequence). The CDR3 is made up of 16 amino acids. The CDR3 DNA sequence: TGTGCCAGCAGCCTCCGCGGGGGGCCCTCAGAGGATACGCAGTATTTT. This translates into CASSLRGGPSEDTQYF.

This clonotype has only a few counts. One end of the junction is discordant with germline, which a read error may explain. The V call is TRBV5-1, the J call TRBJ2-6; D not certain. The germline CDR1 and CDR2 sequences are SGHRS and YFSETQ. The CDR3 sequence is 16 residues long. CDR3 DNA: TGCGCCACCAGCTTGGCTTCTGGGTTTGGGGCCAACGTCCTGACTTTC. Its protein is CATSLASGFGANVLTF.

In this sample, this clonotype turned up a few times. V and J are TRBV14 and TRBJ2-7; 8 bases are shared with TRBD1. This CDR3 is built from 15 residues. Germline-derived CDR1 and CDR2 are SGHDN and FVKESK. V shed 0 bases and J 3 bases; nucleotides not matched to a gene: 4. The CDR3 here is CASSQEIGQGYEQYF. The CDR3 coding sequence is TGTGCCAGCAGCCAAGAGATAGGACAGGGCTACGAGCAGTACTTC.

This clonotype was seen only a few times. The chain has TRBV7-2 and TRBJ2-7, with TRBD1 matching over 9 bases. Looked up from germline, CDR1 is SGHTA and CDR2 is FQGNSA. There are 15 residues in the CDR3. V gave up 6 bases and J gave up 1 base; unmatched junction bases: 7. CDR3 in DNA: TGTGCCAGCAGACTTGACAGGGGGATATCCTACGAGCAGTACTTC. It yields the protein CASRLDRGISYEQYF.

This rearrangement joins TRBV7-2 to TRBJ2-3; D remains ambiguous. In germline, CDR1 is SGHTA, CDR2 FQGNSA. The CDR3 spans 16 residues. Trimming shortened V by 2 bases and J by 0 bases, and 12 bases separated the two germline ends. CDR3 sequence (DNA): TGTGCCAGCAGCTTATGGGGTACGACAAGCACAGATACGCAGTATTTT. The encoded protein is CASSLWGTTSTDTQYF. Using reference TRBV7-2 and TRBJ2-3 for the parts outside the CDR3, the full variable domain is GAGVSQSPSNKVTEKGKDVELRCDPISGHTALYWYRQSLGQGLEFLIYFQGNSAPDKSGLPSDRFSAERTGGSVSTLTIQRTQQEDSAVYLCASSLWGTTSTDTQYFGPGTRLTVL.

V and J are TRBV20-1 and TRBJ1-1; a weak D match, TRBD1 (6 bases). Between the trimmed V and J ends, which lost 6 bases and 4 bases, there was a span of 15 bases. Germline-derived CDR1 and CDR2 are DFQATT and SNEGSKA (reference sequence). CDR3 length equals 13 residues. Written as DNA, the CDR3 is TGCAGTGCCCCACAGGGCAGCAGCACTGAAGCTTTCTTT. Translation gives CSAPQGSSTEAFF.

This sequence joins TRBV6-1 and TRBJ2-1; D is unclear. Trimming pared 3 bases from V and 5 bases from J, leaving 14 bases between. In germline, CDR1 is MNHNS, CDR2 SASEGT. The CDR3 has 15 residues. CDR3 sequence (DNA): TGTGCCAGCAGTGATAGTCATGGTTATAACAATGAGCAGTTCTTC. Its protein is CASSDSHGYNNEQFF.

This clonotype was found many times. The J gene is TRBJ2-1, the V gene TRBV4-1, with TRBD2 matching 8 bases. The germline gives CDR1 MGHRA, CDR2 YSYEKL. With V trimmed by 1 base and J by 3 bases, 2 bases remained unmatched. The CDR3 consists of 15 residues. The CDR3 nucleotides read TGCGCCAGCAGCCAAGGAGCGGGGGTCTACAATGAGCAGTTCTTC. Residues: CASSQGAGVYNEQFF.

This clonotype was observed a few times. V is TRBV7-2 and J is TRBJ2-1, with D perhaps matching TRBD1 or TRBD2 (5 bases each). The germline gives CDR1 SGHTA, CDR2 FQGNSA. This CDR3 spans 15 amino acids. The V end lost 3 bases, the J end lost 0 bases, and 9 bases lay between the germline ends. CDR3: CASSFEGSSYNEQFF. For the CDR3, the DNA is TGTGCCAGCAGCTTCGAGGGGAGCTCCTACAATGAGCAGTTCTTC.

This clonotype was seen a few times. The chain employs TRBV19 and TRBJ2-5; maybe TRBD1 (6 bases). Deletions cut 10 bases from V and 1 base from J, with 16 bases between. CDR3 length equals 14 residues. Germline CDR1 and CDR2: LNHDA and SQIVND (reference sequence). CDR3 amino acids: CATGKTGSQETQYF. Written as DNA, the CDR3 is TGTGCCACCGGGAAAACAGGGTCCCAAGAGACCCAGTACTTC.

The CDR3 is CASNLGQGAAGELFF. In nucleotides, the CDR3 is TGTGCCAGCAACTTGGGGCAGGGGGCAGCCGGGGAGCTGTTTTTT. The gene calls are TRBV12-3 or TRBV12-4 and TRBJ2-2; 8 nucleotides line up with TRBD1. Trimming removed 7 bases from V and 6 bases from J; junction bases left unmatched: 10. CDR3 length: 15 residues.

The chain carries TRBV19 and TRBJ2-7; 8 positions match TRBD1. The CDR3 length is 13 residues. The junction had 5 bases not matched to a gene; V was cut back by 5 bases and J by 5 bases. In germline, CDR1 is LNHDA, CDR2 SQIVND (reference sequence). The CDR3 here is CASSPGQVHEQYF. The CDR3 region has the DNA TGTGCCAGTAGTCCGGGACAGGTCCACGAGCAGTACTTC.

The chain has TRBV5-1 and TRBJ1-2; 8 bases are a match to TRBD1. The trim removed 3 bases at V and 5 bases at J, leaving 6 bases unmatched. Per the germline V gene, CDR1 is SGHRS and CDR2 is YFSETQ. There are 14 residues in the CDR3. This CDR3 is CASSWGTGDYGYTF. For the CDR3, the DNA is TGCGCCAGCAGCTGGGGGACAGGAGATTATGGCTACACCTTC.

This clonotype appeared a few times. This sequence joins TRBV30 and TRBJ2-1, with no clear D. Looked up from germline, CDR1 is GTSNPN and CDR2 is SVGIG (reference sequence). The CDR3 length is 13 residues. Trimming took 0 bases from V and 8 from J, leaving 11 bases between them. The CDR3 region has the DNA TGTGCCTGGAGTGTAAACCGCTTTGATGAGCAGTTCTTC. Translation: CAWSVNRFDEQFF. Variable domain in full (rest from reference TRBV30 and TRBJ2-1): SQTIHQWPATLVQPVGSPLSLECTVEGTSNPNLYWYRQAAGRGLQLLFYSVGIGQISSEVPQNLSASRPQDRQFILSSKKLLLSDSGFYLCAWSVNRFDEQFFGPGTRLTVL.

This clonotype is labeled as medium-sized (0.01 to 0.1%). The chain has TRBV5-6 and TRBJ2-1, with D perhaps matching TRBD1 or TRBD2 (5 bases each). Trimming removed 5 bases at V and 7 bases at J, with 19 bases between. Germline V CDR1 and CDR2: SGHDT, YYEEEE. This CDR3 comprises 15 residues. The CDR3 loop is CASSKYRDPTNEQFF. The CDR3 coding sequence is TGTGCCAGCAGTAAATACCGGGACCCAACTAATGAGCAGTTCTTC.

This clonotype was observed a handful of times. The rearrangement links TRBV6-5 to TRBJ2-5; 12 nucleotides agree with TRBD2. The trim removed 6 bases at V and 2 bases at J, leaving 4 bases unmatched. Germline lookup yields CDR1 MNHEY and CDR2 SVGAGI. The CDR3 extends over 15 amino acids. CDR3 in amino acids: CASRASGGGQETQYF. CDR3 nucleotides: TGTGCCAGCAGGGCTAGCGGGGGGGGACAAGAGACCCAGTACTTC.

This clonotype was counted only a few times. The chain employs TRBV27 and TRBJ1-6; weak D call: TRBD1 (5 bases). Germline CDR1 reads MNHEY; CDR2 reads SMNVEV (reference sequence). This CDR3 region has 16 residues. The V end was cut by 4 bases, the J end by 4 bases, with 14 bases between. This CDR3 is CASSWTSLSYNSPLHF. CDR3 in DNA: TGTGCCAGCAGTTGGACATCGCTCTCATATAATTCACCCCTCCACTTT.

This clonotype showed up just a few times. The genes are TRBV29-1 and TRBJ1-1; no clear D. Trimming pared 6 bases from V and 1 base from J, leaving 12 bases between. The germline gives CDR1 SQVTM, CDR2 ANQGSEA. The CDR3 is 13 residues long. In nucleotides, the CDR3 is TGCAGCGTGGGGAGAGGGAGGAACACTGAAGCTTTCTTT. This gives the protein CSVGRGRNTEAFF.

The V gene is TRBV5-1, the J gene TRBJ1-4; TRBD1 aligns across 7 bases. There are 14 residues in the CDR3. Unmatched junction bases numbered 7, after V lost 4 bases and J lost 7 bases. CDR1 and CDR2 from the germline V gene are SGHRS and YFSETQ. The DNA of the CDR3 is TGCGCCAGCAGCCCCAGGGGGACACCTGAAAAACTGTTTTTT. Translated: CASSPRGTPEKLFF.

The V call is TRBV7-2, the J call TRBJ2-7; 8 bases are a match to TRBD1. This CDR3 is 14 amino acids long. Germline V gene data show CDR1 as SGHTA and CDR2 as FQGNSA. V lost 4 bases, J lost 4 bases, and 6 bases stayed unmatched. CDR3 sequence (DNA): TGTGCCAGCAGCTCGCCGGACAGGGAATACGAGCAGTACTTC. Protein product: CASSSPDREYEQYF.

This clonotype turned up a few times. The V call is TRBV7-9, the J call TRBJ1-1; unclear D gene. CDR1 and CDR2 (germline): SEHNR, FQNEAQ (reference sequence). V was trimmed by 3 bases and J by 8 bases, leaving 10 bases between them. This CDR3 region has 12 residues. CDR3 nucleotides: TGTGCCAGCAGCTTGGCTGAGACCGAAGCTTTCTTT. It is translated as CASSLAETEAFF. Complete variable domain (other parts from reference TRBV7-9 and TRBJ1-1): DTGVSQNPRHKITKRGQNVTFRCDPISEHNRLYWYRQTLGQGPEFLTYFQNEAQLEKSRLLSDRFSAERPKGSFSTLEIQRTEQGDSAMYLCASSLAETEAFFGQGTRLTVV.

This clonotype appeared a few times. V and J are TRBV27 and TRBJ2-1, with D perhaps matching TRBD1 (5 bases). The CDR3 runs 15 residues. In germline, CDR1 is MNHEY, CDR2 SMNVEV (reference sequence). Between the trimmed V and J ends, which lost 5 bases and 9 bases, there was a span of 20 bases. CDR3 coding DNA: TGTGCCAGCAGTAAACCCGCCTTGGGGCCGGGTGAGCAGTTCTTC. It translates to CASSKPALGPGEQFF.

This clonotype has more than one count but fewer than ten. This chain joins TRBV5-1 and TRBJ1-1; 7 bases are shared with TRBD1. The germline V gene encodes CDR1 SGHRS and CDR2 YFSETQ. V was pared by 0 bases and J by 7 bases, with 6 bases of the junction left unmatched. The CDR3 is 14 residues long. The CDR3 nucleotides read TGCGCCAGCAGCTTGGGGCCGGACAGGCTTGAAGCTTTCTTT. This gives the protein CASSLGPDRLEAFF.

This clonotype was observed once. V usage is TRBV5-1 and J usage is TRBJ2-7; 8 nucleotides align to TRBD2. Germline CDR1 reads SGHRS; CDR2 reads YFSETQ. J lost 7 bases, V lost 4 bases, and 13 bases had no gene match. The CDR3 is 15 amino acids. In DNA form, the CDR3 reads TGCGCCAGCAGCGCCCTGGGAGCGGGAGTAGGAGAGCAGTACTTC. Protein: CASSALGAGVGEQYF.

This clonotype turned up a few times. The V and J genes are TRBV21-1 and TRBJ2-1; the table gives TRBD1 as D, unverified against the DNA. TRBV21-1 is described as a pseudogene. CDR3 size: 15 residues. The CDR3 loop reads CASPGRTGGLNEQFF. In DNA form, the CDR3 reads TGTGCCAGCCCGGGTCGTACAGGGGGCCTCAATGAGCAGTTCTTC.

The CDR3 reads CASSLDTGSQDEQFF. The CDR3 DNA reads as TGTGCCAGCAGCTTAGATACGGGGTCGCAGGATGAGCAGTTCTTC. The V call is TRBV11-3, the J call TRBJ2-1; tentatively, D is TRBD2 (5 bases). The CDR3 spans 15 residues. CDR1 is SGHNT, CDR2 YENEEA, per germline. Deletions cut 0 bases from V and 8 bases from J, with 14 bases between.

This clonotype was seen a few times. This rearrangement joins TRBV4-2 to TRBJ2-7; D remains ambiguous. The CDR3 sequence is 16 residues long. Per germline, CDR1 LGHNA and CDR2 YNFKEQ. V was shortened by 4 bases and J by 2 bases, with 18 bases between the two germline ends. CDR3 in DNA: TGTGCCAGCAGCCGGCAAGCGTTCGGCGAAGCCTACGAGCAGTACTTC. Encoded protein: CASSRQAFGEAYEQYF.